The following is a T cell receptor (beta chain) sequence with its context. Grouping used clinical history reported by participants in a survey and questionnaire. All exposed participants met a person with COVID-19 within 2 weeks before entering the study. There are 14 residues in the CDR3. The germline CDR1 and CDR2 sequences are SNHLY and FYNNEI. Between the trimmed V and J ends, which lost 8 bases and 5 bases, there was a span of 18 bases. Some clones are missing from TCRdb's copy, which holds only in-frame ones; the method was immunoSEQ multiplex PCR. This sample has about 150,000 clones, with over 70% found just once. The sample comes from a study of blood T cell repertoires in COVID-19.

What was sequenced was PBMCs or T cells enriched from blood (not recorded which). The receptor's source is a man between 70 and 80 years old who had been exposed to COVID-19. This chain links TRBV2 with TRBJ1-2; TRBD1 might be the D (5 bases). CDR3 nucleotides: TGTGCCAGCTCGGACAATGGGAAAGGGTATGGCTACACCTTC. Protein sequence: CASSDNGKGYGYTF. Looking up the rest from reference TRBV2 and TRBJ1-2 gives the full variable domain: EPEVTQTPSHQVTQMGQEVILRCVPISNHLYFYWYRQILGQKVEFLVSFYNNEISEKSEIFDDQFSVERPDGSNFTLKIRSTKLEDSAMYFCASSDNGKGYGYTFGSGTRLTVV.